These 2 T cell receptor beta chains came from one sample sequenced in a study of blood T cell repertoires in COVID-19. Data came from immunoSEQ multiplex PCR; TCRdb stores just in-frame clones and leaves some out. The repertoire holds hundreds of thousands of clones, about nine tenths seen once, with more than 5.5% in the top ten. Sequencing input: peripheral blood. Receptors originate from a man at least 80 years old with acute or convalescent COVID-19.

The chain combines TRBV19 with TRBJ1-2; no firm D call. Per germline, CDR1 LNHDA and CDR2 SQIVND (reference sequence). The CDR3 is made up of 12 amino acids. V gave up 3 bases and J gave up 8 bases, with 10 bases separating them. The CDR3 DNA follows: TGTGCCAGTAGTATTTCGCACGGGGGCTACACCTTC. It codes for CASSISHGGYTF.

This clone was recorded once. The gene calls are TRBV7-9 and TRBJ2-1; TRBD2 matches 8 bases. The ends lost 5 bases at V and 3 bases at J; junction bases unmatched: 6. Germline V gene sequence: CDR1 SEHNR, CDR2 FQNEAQ (reference sequence). The CDR3 length is 15 residues. The CDR3 protein is CASSDGGANYNEQFF. The CDR3 DNA follows: TGTGCCAGCAGCGACGGGGGGGCCAACTACAATGAGCAGTTCTTC.